These T cell receptor beta chains were read from a single sample in a study of blood T cells in healthy people across ages. TCRdb analysed the 5' RACE reads with MiXCR anew, one entry per CDR3 protein. The sample contains about a million distinct CDR3 sequences, 48% of which appear only once. Sequenced input: blood. The receptors derive from a young man in good health. The CDR3 runs from the conserved cysteine through the conserved F or W. The order of the fields is D gene, V gene, J gene, clone size, CDR3 DNA, CDR3 protein. A D gene is named only where the DNA matches it firmly. The size of a clone is reported for some rows only, either as once, few or many, or as a class for expanded clones.

NA	TRBV7-2	TRBJ2-5	NA	TGTGCCAGCAGCTTAGGGTTAGGGAGTGAGACCCAGTACTTC	CASSLGLGSETQYF
TRBD2	TRBV29-1	TRBJ2-3	NA	TGCAGCGTTGGAACGGGGGGGCAAGATACGCAGTATTTT	CSVGTGGQDTQYF
TRBD2	TRBV29-1	TRBJ2-1	NA	TGCAGCGTTGCCCGGGCGTCTAGCGGGGGGCACAATGAGCAGTTCTTC	CSVARASSGGHNEQFF
TRBD1	TRBV27	TRBJ2-1	once	TGTGCCAGCAGGAGAGTGACAGGGAACTCCTACAATGAGCAGTTCTTC	CASRRVTGNSYNEQFF
TRBD1	TRBV11-1	TRBJ1-4	NA	TGTGCCAGCAGCCGGGGACAGGGGATCGAAAAACTGTTTTTT	CASSRGQGIEKLFF
TRBD1	TRBV18	TRBJ1-2	NA	TGTGCCAGCTCACCCACGGACAGGGTGGCCTATGGCTACACCTTC	CASSPTDRVAYGYTF
TRBD1	TRBV29-1	TRBJ2-1	few	TGCAGCGCCCTGGGACAGGTTAGGAATGAGCAGTTCTTC	CSALGQVRNEQFF
TRBD1	TRBV7-9	TRBJ2-5	NA	TGTGCCAGCAGCCCACGGGGACAGCTGCCGCAAGAGACCCAGTACTTC	CASSPRGQLPQETQYF
NA	TRBV20-1	TRBJ1-2	NA	TGCAGTGCTAGAGATGGGCGGCCCTATGGCTACACCTTC	CSARDGRPYGYTF
NA	TRBV4-2	TRBJ1-2	NA	TGTGCCAGCAGCCAAGTCAAGGGATCCAACTATGGCTACACCTTC	CASSQVKGSNYGYTF
NA	TRBV7-2	TRBJ1-1	few	TGTGCCAGCAGCTCGGGTACAGGGTGGAGAACTGAAGCTTTCTTT	CASSSGTGWRTEAFF
TRBD1	TRBV29-1	TRBJ2-7	few	TGCAGCGTTGTGGCTCCCGGGACAGGGGGTTACGAGCAGTACTTC	CSVVAPGTGGYEQYF
NA	TRBV5-1	TRBJ2-2	few	TGCGCCAGCAGCAACCGGGACTGGGGTCGACCCGGGGAGCTGTTTTTT	CASSNRDWGRPGELFF
NA	TRBV7-2	TRBJ2-7	NA	TGTGCCAGCAGCTTAGGGGGGACTGGGATGGACGAGCAGTACTTC	CASSLGGTGMDEQYF
TRBD1	TRBV5-4	TRBJ2-5	NA	TGTGCCAGCAGCACCAAGACAGGGGAAGAGACCCAGTACTTC	CASSTKTGEETQYF
TRBD1	TRBV7-2	TRBJ1-1	few	TGTGCCAGCAGCACTATACAGGGGATGAACACTGAAGCTTTCTTT	CASSTIQGMNTEAFF
NA	TRBV30	TRBJ1-1	once	TGTGCCCGTTACAGGGTGAACACTGAAGCTTTCTTT	CARYRVNTEAFF
NA	TRBV12-3/TRBV12-4	TRBJ2-3	NA	TGTGCCAGCAGTTTTAGAGGGGCCGGAGATGCGCAGTATTTT	CASSFRGAGDAQYF
TRBD1	TRBV11-2	TRBJ2-2	few	TGTGCCAGCAGCTTGGGGGACAGGCGGGGCCCGAACACCGGGGAGCTGTTTTTT	CASSLGDRRGPNTGELFF
TRBD1	TRBV4-1	TRBJ2-7	NA	TGCGCCAGCAGCACCGGGACAGTCTCCTACGAGCAGTACTTC	CASSTGTVSYEQYF
TRBD1	TRBV5-6	TRBJ2-7	few	TGTGCCAGCAGCCTGGGGACAGGTTCTATAGGCAATGAGCAGTACTTC	CASSLGTGSIGNEQYF
TRBD2	TRBV7-2	TRBJ2-7	NA	TGTGCCAGCAGCCCTAACCCTAGCGGGGGGCCTACCTACGAGCAGTACTTC	CASSPNPSGGPTYEQYF
TRBD1	TRBV28	TRBJ2-5	once	TGTGCCAGCAACATCAGGGGGGACAGGGAGACCCAGTACTTC	CASNIRGDRETQYF
NA	TRBV6-1	TRBJ2-3	few	TGTGCCAGCAGTGGATTTGGGGGTCGGGGAGATACGCAGTATTTT	CASSGFGGRGDTQYF
NA	TRBV28	TRBJ1-4	once	TGTGCCAGCAGTTTTCCGCACCTTAATGAAAAACTGTTTTTT	CASSFPHLNEKLFF
TRBD1	TRBV20-1	TRBJ2-5	once	TGCAGTGCTGGACCGGGACAGGGAATTCGGGAGACCCAGTACTTC	CSAGPGQGIRETQYF
TRBD2	TRBV5-1	TRBJ2-7	NA	TGCGCCAGCAGCCCCCTAGCGGGGGCCTCCTACGAGCAGTACTTC	CASSPLAGASYEQYF
NA	TRBV7-2	TRBJ2-5	NA	TGTGCCAGCAGCTTAGGCGAACACAATGAGCAGTACTTC	CASSLGEHNEQYF
NA	TRBV15	TRBJ2-1	NA	TGTGCCACCAGCAGAGTTAGCTCCTACAATGAGCAGTTCTTC	CATSRVSSYNEQFF
NA	TRBV12-3/TRBV12-4	TRBJ2-3	NA	TGTGCCAGCAGTTTCTGGGGGGGCGGGGCAGATACGCAGTATTTT	CASSFWGGGADTQYF